This T cell receptor beta chain was identified in a study of T cells in Graves' hyperthyroidism and ophthalmopathy. CDR3 size: 14 residues. The germline gives CDR1 MDHEN, CDR2 SYDVKM. The V and J ends lost 5 bases and 1 base respectively, with 11 bases between them. Amplification yielded TCR beta CDR3 regions, with RNA transcripts as the source. In the first-round RT-PCR of the TCR CDR3, the HTBI primer set was used. TCRdb fed the multiplex PCR reads into MiXCR, producing one record per CDR3 protein. Among 200,000 to 250,000 distinct CDR3 sequences listed, less than 20% were seen once. Active moderate-to-severe ophthalmopathy, Clinical Activity Score at least 3, NOSPECS at least 4, under 3 months' duration. Out of over 9 ml of fresh peripheral blood came the PBMCs.

The TCR comes from a woman aged 18-29 years with Graves' ophthalmopathy. This chain connects TRBV28 to TRBJ1-1; D not resolved. The sample comprised blood. The CDR3 loop reads CASSQLMRNTEAFF. Written as DNA, the CDR3 is TGTGCCAGCAGTCAGTTGATGAGGAACACTGAAGCTTTCTTT.